This passage covers 17 T cell receptor beta chains from one sample sequenced in a study of blood T cell repertoires in COVID-19. Profiling relied on immunoSEQ multiplex PCR, and the TCRdb table lists in-frame clones only, not all of them. Of around 130,000 clones detected, approximately 81% appear once; the ten largest clones hold 3% to 5%. Sample: peripheral blood. These receptors all come from a man between 60 and 75 years old with acute or convalescent COVID-19.

This chain connects TRBV7-7 to TRBJ2-7, with 7 bases aligning to TRBD1. This CDR3 is 14 amino acids long. Germline trimming cut 5 bases from V and 2 bases from J; bases unmatched to any gene: 6. From germline, CDR1 is SSHAT and CDR2 FNYEAQ (reference sequence). CDR3 amino acids: CASSPGTVPYEQYF. CDR3 sequence (DNA): TGTGCCAGCAGCCCCGGGACAGTTCCCTACGAGCAGTACTTC.

V is TRBV2 and J is TRBJ1-2, with 8 bases fitting TRBD1. V dropped 9 bases and J dropped 7; count of bases not matched to a gene: 10. Germline lookup yields CDR1 SNHLY and CDR2 FYNNEI. The CDR3 is 13 residues long. CDR3 in DNA: TGTGCCAGGGTGGAGGCAGGGGGCATTGGCTACACCTTC. Translation gives CARVEAGGIGYTF.

The rearrangement joins TRBV28 to TRBJ2-5; possibly TRBD2 for D (6 bases). Trimming cost V 6 bases and J 0 bases, with 17 bases left between them. The CDR3 runs to 16 residues. Germline V gene data show CDR1 as MDHEN and CDR2 as SYDVKM. CDR3 region: CASSEGSGSHQETQYF. DNA for the CDR3: TGTGCCAGCAGCGAAGGGAGCGGGTCCCACCAAGAGACCCAGTACTTC.

The chain recombines TRBV20-1 with TRBJ1-2, with D perhaps matching TRBD1 (5 bases). The CDR3 sequence is 11 residues long. Trimming took off 3 bases at V and 6 bases at J, with 8 bases between the two ends. From germline, CDR1 is DFQATT and CDR2 SNEGSKA (reference sequence). DNA of the CDR3: TGCAGTGCTAGCCCCAGGGATGGCTACACCTTC. Translated, it gives CSASPRDGYTF.

The chain recombines TRBV10-3 with TRBJ2-7, with 8 nucleotides matching TRBD1. The CDR3 is 14 amino acids. The J segment lost 6 bases and the V segment lost 8 bases, leaving 12 bases of the junction unmatched. Germline lookup yields CDR1 ENHRY and CDR2 SYGVKD. CDR3 region: CAIGQGQNQGEQYF. In DNA form, the CDR3 reads TGTGCCATCGGACAGGGACAAAACCAGGGCGAGCAGTACTTC.

This chain uses TRBV9 with TRBJ2-3, with a weak D call TRBD2 (6 bases). Per the germline V gene, CDR1 is SGDLS and CDR2 is YYNGEE. Between the trimmed V and J ends, which lost 5 bases and 4 bases, there was a span of 17 bases. The CDR3 has 15 residues. The CDR3 coding sequence is TGTGCCAGCAGTCAGGGACTCTCCGGGGCAGATACGCAGTATTTT. It yields the protein CASSQGLSGADTQYF.

The genes are TRBV19 and TRBJ2-5; D is unresolved. Germline loops: CDR1 LNHDA, CDR2 SQIVND (reference sequence). There are 14 residues in the CDR3. The germline V and J ends were trimmed by 2 bases and 4 bases, with 11 bases remaining between them. Here the CDR3 reads CASSIPSPRETQYF. CDR3 DNA: TGTGCCAGTAGTATACCCAGCCCTAGAGAGACCCAGTACTTC.

The table lists this clone with a few counts. V and J are TRBV5-5 and TRBJ2-3; D possibly corresponds to TRBD2 (6 bases). Trimming took 3 bases from V and 2 from J, leaving 10 bases between them. The CDR3 contains 14 residues. Germline assignment: CDR1 SGHKS and CDR2 YYEKEE (reference sequence). The CDR3 spells CASSSGLSTDTQYF. DNA of the CDR3: TGTGCCAGCAGCTCGGGACTTTCCACAGATACGCAGTATTTT.

The chain combines TRBV7-2 with TRBJ2-7; D is undetermined. CDR3 length equals 13 residues. From germline, CDR1 is SGHTA and CDR2 FQGNSA. V was cut by 3 bases and J by 2 bases, with 8 bases left in between. DNA for the CDR3: TGTGCCAGCAGCTTCGAGTTACCCTACGAGCAGTACTTC. This codes for CASSFELPYEQYF.

V usage is TRBV7-2 and J usage is TRBJ2-5; maybe TRBD2 (6 bases). V was cut by 5 bases and J by 7 bases, with 23 bases left in between. The CDR3 has 16 residues. Germline CDR1 and CDR2: SGHTA and FQGNSA. CDR3: CASSPLIRLGAGTQYF. CDR3 nucleotide sequence: TGTGCCAGCAGCCCCCTAATCCGACTAGGAGCTGGGACCCAGTACTTC.

The chain joins TRBV30 to TRBJ2-7; maybe TRBD1 (6 bases). The length of the CDR3 is 12 residues. The V gene's germline CDR1 is GTSNPN and CDR2 SVGIG (reference sequence). The V end lost 5 bases, the J end lost 2 bases, and 10 bases lay between the germline ends. The CDR3 nucleotides are TGTGCCTGGGGGACATCCACCTACGAGCAGTACTTC. This sequence encodes CAWGTSTYEQYF.

The chain joins TRBV3-1 (or the pseudogene TRBV3-2) to TRBJ2-1; TRBD2 agrees at 11 bases. Germline CDR1 is LGHDT and CDR2 is YNNKEL (reference sequence). The J segment lost 5 bases and the V segment lost 7 bases, leaving 7 bases of the junction unmatched. The CDR3 is 15 amino acids. CDR3 residues: CASNLAGGRHNEQFF. The CDR3 DNA is TGTGCCAGCAACTTAGCGGGGGGGCGACACAATGAGCAGTTCTTC.

This chain uses TRBV6-2 or TRBV6-3 with TRBJ2-1; 7 nucleotides agree with TRBD1. V lost 4 bases, J lost 1 base, and 4 bases stayed unmatched. Per germline, CDR1 MNHEY and CDR2 SVGEGT. The CDR3 runs 15 residues. The CDR3 DNA sequence: TGTGCCAGCAGTTCCGGGACAGCTTCCTACAATGAGCAGTTCTTC. Amino acid sequence: CASSSGTASYNEQFF.

The V gene is TRBV7-2, the J gene TRBJ2-1; TRBD2 agrees at 7 bases. The ends lost 4 bases at V and 5 bases at J; junction bases unmatched: 2. The CDR3 totals 13 residues. CDR1 and CDR2 (germline): SGHTA, FQGNSA. CDR3 amino acids: CASSSGLDNEQFF. CDR3 in DNA: TGTGCCAGCAGCTCCGGACTAGACAATGAGCAGTTCTTC.

The V gene is TRBV28, the J gene TRBJ1-2; 7 bases map to TRBD1. The CDR3 runs 12 residues. From germline, CDR1 is MDHEN and CDR2 SYDVKM. The trim removed 5 bases at V and 8 bases at J, leaving 5 bases unmatched. CDR3 region: CASSLRDRGYTF. CDR3 DNA sequence: TGTGCCAGCAGTCTCCGGGACAGAGGCTACACCTTC.

The V gene is TRBV11-2, the J gene TRBJ1-4, with D possibly TRBD1 on 5 matching bases. V was trimmed by 5 bases and J by 8 bases, leaving 18 bases between them. The CDR3 sequence is 15 residues long. Germline loops: CDR1 SGHAT, CDR2 FQNNGV. CDR3 nucleotides: TGTGCCAGCAGCACTTATCCGGCAGGGAACGAAAAACTGTTTTTT. Residues: CASSTYPAGNEKLFF.

This clone was seen many times. The V gene is TRBV4-1, the J gene TRBJ2-2; 10 positions agree with TRBD1. The V segment lost 4 bases and the J segment 0 bases; nucleotides outside the gene matches: 2. CDR1 and CDR2 from the germline V gene are MGHRA and YSYEKL. There are 16 residues in the CDR3. In DNA form, the CDR3 reads TGCGCCAGCAGCCCGGGACAGGGGCCGAACACCGGGGAGCTGTTTTTT. This sequence encodes CASSPGQGPNTGELFF.